A selection of T cell receptor beta chains follows, all from one sample in a study of cytomegalovirus exposure and HLA in healthy donors. Method: immunoSEQ multiplex PCR; TCRdb's copy keeps in-frame clones and lacks some. The sample includes over 90,000 clones, about 60% seen only once; the top ten take less than 5%. The sample taken for sequencing was PBMCs. These receptors were taken from a human donor in good health. CDR3s include the opening cysteine and the closing phenylalanine or tryptophan. Fields, in order: clone size, V gene, D gene, J gene, CDR3 protein, CDR3 DNA. A D gene is named only where the DNA matches it firmly. Clone size is not always given. Where it is, it says once, few, many or a class for expanded clones.

clone size: few; V gene: TRBV5-4; D gene: -; J gene: TRBJ1-1; CDR3 protein: CASSSLPGSEAFF; CDR3 DNA: TGTGCCAGCAGCTCCCTTCCAGGCTCTGAAGCTTTCTTT
clone size: -; V gene: TRBV14; D gene: -; J gene: TRBJ2-1; CDR3 protein: CASSHGGALEQFF; CDR3 DNA: TGTGCCAGCAGCCACGGCGGGGCGCTTGAGCAGTTCTTC
clone size: -; V gene: TRBV7-9; D gene: -; J gene: TRBJ2-5; CDR3 protein: CASSNLARETQYF; CDR3 DNA: TGTGCCAGCAGCAATCTGGCCCGAGAGACCCAGTACTTC
clone size: few; V gene: TRBV30; D gene: TRBD2; J gene: TRBJ2-1; CDR3 protein: CAWSKGLLEIMDNEQFF; CDR3 DNA: TGTGCCTGGAGTAAGGGACTACTGGAGATTATGGACAATGAGCAGTTCTTC
clone size: -; V gene: TRBV28; D gene: -; J gene: TRBJ2-7; CDR3 protein: CASYSSGYEQYF; CDR3 DNA: TGTGCCAGCTATTCCTCAGGCTACGAGCAGTACTTC
clone size: -; V gene: TRBV5-1; D gene: -; J gene: TRBJ1-1; CDR3 protein: CASSLVSNTEAFF; CDR3 DNA: TGCGCCAGCAGCTTGGTCTCGAACACTGAAGCTTTCTTT
clone size: -; V gene: TRBV2; D gene: TRBD2; J gene: TRBJ2-1; CDR3 protein: CASSRTSETYNEQFF; CDR3 DNA: TGTGCCAGCAGTCGGACTAGCGAAACCTACAATGAGCAGTTCTTC
clone size: -; V gene: TRBV5-1; D gene: -; J gene: TRBJ2-5; CDR3 protein: CASSSLGGGAQETQYF; CDR3 DNA: TGCGCCAGCAGCTCCCTAGGGGGAGGGGCCCAAGAGACCCAGTACTTC
clone size: -; V gene: TRBV10-2; D gene: TRBD2; J gene: TRBJ2-7; CDR3 protein: CASRALAGYTYEQYF; CDR3 DNA: TGCGCCAGCAGAGCACTAGCGGGGTATACCTACGAGCAGTACTTC
clone size: few; V gene: TRBV14; D gene: -; J gene: TRBJ1-1; CDR3 protein: CASSQGGFQAGRRRDTEAFF; CDR3 DNA: TGTGCCAGCAGCCAAGGAGGTTTTCAAGCAGGCCGGAGGAGGGACACTGAAGCTTTCTTT
clone size: -; V gene: TRBV27; D gene: TRBD2; J gene: TRBJ2-2; CDR3 protein: CASSPVAGGAGELFF; CDR3 DNA: TGTGCCAGCAGTCCCGTAGCGGGAGGGGCCGGGGAGCTGTTTTTT
clone size: -; V gene: TRBV28; D gene: -; J gene: TRBJ1-5; CDR3 protein: CASSLRRGFNQPQHF; CDR3 DNA: TGTGCCAGCAGTTTAAGAAGGGGGTTCAATCAGCCCCAGCATTTT
clone size: -; V gene: TRBV6-1; D gene: -; J gene: TRBJ2-1; CDR3 protein: CASKGSRGNEQFF; CDR3 DNA: TGTGCCAGCAAGGGATCCCGAGGGAATGAGCAGTTCTTC
clone size: few; V gene: TRBV19; D gene: -; J gene: TRBJ2-1; CDR3 protein: CASSISAGLSYNEQFF; CDR3 DNA: TGTGCCAGTAGTATATCGGCGGGGCTCTCCTACAATGAGCAGTTCTTC
clone size: once; V gene: TRBV7-2; D gene: TRBD1; J gene: TRBJ2-2; CDR3 protein: CASSFKFRGREIGELFF; CDR3 DNA: TGTGCCAGCAGCTTCAAGTTCAGGGGGCGTGAGATCGGGGAGCTGTTTTTT
clone size: -; V gene: TRBV2; D gene: TRBD1; J gene: TRBJ2-7; CDR3 protein: CAADRQGGESYEQYF; CDR3 DNA: TGTGCCGCCGACCGACAGGGGGGGGAATCCTACGAGCAGTACTTC
clone size: -; V gene: TRBV19; D gene: TRBD2; J gene: TRBJ2-7; CDR3 protein: CASSDPSGRSYEQYF; CDR3 DNA: TGTGCCAGTAGTGACCCTAGCGGGAGGAGCTACGAGCAGTACTTC
clone size: -; V gene: TRBV6-6; D gene: TRBD1; J gene: TRBJ2-1; CDR3 protein: CASSLDRGLYNEQFF; CDR3 DNA: TGTGCCAGCAGTCTCGACAGGGGGCTGTACAATGAGCAGTTCTTC
clone size: -; V gene: TRBV15; D gene: TRBD1; J gene: TRBJ1-1; CDR3 protein: CATSRGRDRNTEAFF; CDR3 DNA: TGTGCCACCAGCAGAGGGCGGGACAGGAACACTGAAGCTTTCTTT
clone size: few; V gene: TRBV6-5; D gene: -; J gene: TRBJ1-1; CDR3 protein: CASSYGLGGAEAFF; CDR3 DNA: TGTGCCAGCAGTTACGGGTTGGGAGGCGCTGAAGCTTTCTTT
clone size: -; V gene: TRBV4-1; D gene: -; J gene: TRBJ1-1; CDR3 protein: CASSPFPGQIMNTEAFF; CDR3 DNA: TGCGCCAGCAGCCCGTTTCCGGGACAAATAATGAACACTGAAGCTTTCTTT
clone size: few; V gene: TRBV6-1; D gene: -; J gene: TRBJ1-2; CDR3 protein: CASSVAHRVDYGYTF; CDR3 DNA: TGTGCCAGCAGTGTAGCCCACAGGGTGGACTATGGCTACACCTTC